These 29 T cell receptor beta chains came from one sample sequenced in a study of blood T cell repertoires in COVID-19 (dated by TCRdb to 2018 to 2021). To prepare the library, the immunoSEQ multiplex PCR assay was applied. TCRdb mirrors the immuneACCESS table, restricted to in-frame sequences. Some clones are absent from its copies; in checked studies, under half trace to an unresolved V gene, and the reason for the others is unknown. This sample is represented by 80,000 to 130,000 clones; roughly 89% of them were singletons. The top ten hold around 5.4% of the sample. Sequencing used peripheral blood. Receptor source: a man aged 70 or older with acute or convalescent COVID-19.

The chain is built from TRBV6-6 and TRBJ2-7, with D perhaps matching TRBD1 (6 bases). CDR3 length equals 13 residues. Trimming took off 2 bases at V and 6 bases at J, with 11 bases between the two ends. Germline V gene sequence: CDR1 MNHNY, CDR2 SVGAGI (reference sequence). This chain's CDR3 is CASSYGQGFEQYF. CDR3 nucleotides: TGTGCCAGCAGTTACGGCCAGGGGTTCGAGCAGTACTTC.

This chain uses TRBV5-5 with TRBJ2-7; 13 bases align to TRBD2. Germline-derived CDR1 and CDR2 are SGHKS and YYEKEE (reference sequence). This CDR3 spans 14 amino acids. With V trimmed by 4 bases and J by 5 bases, 3 bases remained unmatched. CDR3 DNA sequence: TGTGCCAGCAGCAACGGACTAGCGGGAGACGAGCAGTACTTC. Translated: CASSNGLAGDEQYF. Full variable domain (rest looked up from reference TRBV5-5 and TRBJ2-7): DAGVTQSPTHLIKTRGQQVTLRCSPISGHKSVSWYQQVLGQGPQFIFQYYEKEERGRGNFPDRFSARQFPNYSSELNVNALLLGDSALYLCASSNGLAGDEQYFGPGTRLTVT.

J is TRBJ1-5 and V is TRBV2; 7 bases fit TRBD1. There are 15 residues in the CDR3. The germline gives CDR1 SNHLY, CDR2 FYNNEI. After removal of 10 bases from V and 0 bases from J, the junction contained 9 bases not matched to a gene. CDR3 sequence: CATRQGPYSNQPQHF. The DNA for the CDR3 is TGTGCCACCAGACAGGGTCCGTATAGCAATCAGCCCCAGCATTTT.

This clone was detected only a few times. V gene TRBV6-5 combines with J gene TRBJ1-6, with D possibly matching TRBD1 (5 bases). Germline lookup yields CDR1 MNHEY and CDR2 SVGAGI. The CDR3 contains 15 residues. Trimming took 2 bases from V and 10 from J, leaving 15 bases between them. CDR3: CASSYVLTGDSPLHF. DNA of the CDR3: TGTGCCAGCAGTTACGTTTTAACAGGCGACTCACCCCTCCACTTT.

The chain joins TRBV19 to TRBJ2-1; TRBD2 matches 7 bases. V lost 3 bases, J lost 7 bases, and 3 bases stayed unmatched. CDR1 LNHDA and CDR2 SQIVND come from the germline V gene (reference sequence). The CDR3 consists of 13 residues. The CDR3 protein is CASSMTSMNEQFF. DNA for the CDR3: TGTGCCAGTAGTATGACTAGCATGAATGAGCAGTTCTTC.

The chain recombines TRBV2 with TRBJ1-5; D is possibly TRBD1 (6 bases). Germline V gene lookup returns CDR1 SNHLY and CDR2 FYNNEI. This CDR3 region has 15 residues. Between the trimmed V and J ends, which lost 6 bases and 4 bases, there was a span of 16 bases. The CDR3 sequence is CASRYRELGNQPQHF. Here the CDR3 DNA reads TGTGCCAGCAGATACAGGGAGCTTGGGAATCAGCCCCAGCATTTT.

The chain carries TRBV7-9 and TRBJ2-5, with D perhaps matching TRBD2 (6 bases). Germline V gene sequence: CDR1 SEHNR, CDR2 FQNEAQ (reference sequence). The V end was cut by 2 bases, the J end by 5 bases, with 9 bases between. CDR3 size: 13 residues. The CDR3 DNA reads as TGTGCCAGCAGCTTAAGTGGGGGGGAGACCCAGTACTTC. Its translation: CASSLSGGETQYF.

This chain joins TRBV5-1 and TRBJ1-3, with D possibly TRBD1 on 6 matching bases. Germline values: CDR1 SGHRS, CDR2 YFSETQ. The CDR3 totals 16 residues. The V end was cut by 2 bases, the J end by 0 bases, with 12 bases between. The CDR3 coding sequence is TGCGCCAGCAGCTTAATGGGACAAAGCTCTGGAAACACCATATATTTT. Residues: CASSLMGQSSGNTIYF. The full variable domain, completed using reference TRBV5-1 and TRBJ1-3, is KAGVTQTPRYLIKTRGQQVTLSCSPISGHRSVSWYQQTPGQGLQFLFEYFSETQRNKGNFPGRFSGRQFSNSRSEMNVSTLELGDSALYLCASSLMGQSSGNTIYFGEGSWLTVV.

This clone came up once. This chain connects TRBV18 to TRBJ2-3; the match to TRBD2 covers 7 bases. This CDR3 comprises 17 residues. Germline assignment: CDR1 KGHSH and CDR2 LQKENI. V lost 2 bases to trimming and J lost 2 bases; unmatched junction nucleotides: 10. The CDR3 spells CASSPNRPSGPTDTQYF. In DNA form, the CDR3 reads TGTGCCAGCTCACCAAATAGGCCTAGCGGTCCCACAGATACGCAGTATTTT.

The chain combines TRBV7-2 with TRBJ1-1, with D hard to call. Germline lookup yields CDR1 SGHTA and CDR2 FQGNSA. This CDR3 has 13 amino acids. V was pared by 4 bases and J by 7 bases, with 13 bases between. This CDR3 reads CASSSRIQIEAFF. In nucleotides, the CDR3 is TGTGCCAGCAGCTCGCGGATCCAGATTGAAGCTTTCTTT. The variable domain in full, completed from reference TRBV7-2 and TRBJ1-1, reads GAGVSQSPSNKVTEKGKDVELRCDPISGHTALYWYRQSLGQGLEFLIYFQGNSAPDKSGLPSDRFSAERTGGSVSTLTIQRTQQEDSAVYLCASSSRIQIEAFFGQGTRLTVV.

The chain carries TRBV29-1 and TRBJ1-4; the D is unclear. This CDR3 has 15 amino acids. Trimming left V 4 bases short and J 1 base short, with 13 bases between. In germline, CDR1 is SQVTM, CDR2 ANQGSEA. DNA of the CDR3: TGCAGCGTTGGGGGAAGAGGAGGAACTAATGAAAAACTGTTTTTT. This translates into CSVGGRGGTNEKLFF.

The chain recombines TRBV5-1 with TRBJ1-4; TRBD1 aligns across 10 bases. Germline V gene sequence: CDR1 SGHRS, CDR2 YFSETQ. The CDR3 runs 14 residues. V was clipped by 10 bases and J by 7 bases; unmatched bases: 10. The CDR3 is CASHPGQGSEKLFF. CDR3 DNA sequence: TGCGCCTCCCATCCGGGACAGGGGAGTGAAAAACTGTTTTTT.

The chain links TRBV6-5 to TRBJ1-1, with 8 positions matching TRBD1. Germline CDR1 MNHEY, CDR2 SVGAGI. The length of the CDR3 is 14 residues. Losses at the gene ends were 4 bases for V and 7 bases for J; bases not matched to a gene: 8. The CDR3 protein is CASSFRQGAIEAFF. DNA of the CDR3: TGTGCCAGCAGTTTCCGGCAGGGGGCCATTGAAGCTTTCTTT.

The V gene is TRBV24-1, the J gene TRBJ2-1; 8 bases agree with TRBD2. V lost 3 bases to trimming and J lost 10 bases; unmatched junction nucleotides: 7. Germline V gene sequence: CDR1 KGHDR, CDR2 SFDVKD. The CDR3 is 14 residues long. CDR3 amino acids: CATSDGGLEGEQFF. The CDR3 region has the DNA TGTGCCACCAGTGATGGGGGACTAGAGGGCGAGCAGTTCTTC.

This clone appeared a single time. V usage is TRBV7-9 and J usage is TRBJ2-7; no reliable D call. The germline gives CDR1 SEHNR, CDR2 FQNEAQ (reference sequence). The CDR3 is 13 amino acids. V was clipped by 1 base and J by 7 bases, with 11 bases between them. CDR3 protein: CASSLVLANEQYF. The CDR3 coding sequence is TGTGCCAGCAGCTTAGTCCTCGCGAATGAGCAGTACTTC.

The V gene is TRBV5-1, the J gene TRBJ1-1; TRBD1 aligns across 7 bases. CDR1 SGHRS and CDR2 YFSETQ come from the germline V gene. V was pared by 3 bases and J by 5 bases, with 10 bases of the junction left unmatched. This CDR3 has 15 residues. CDR3 amino acids: CASSYLGQVSTEAFF. For the CDR3, the DNA is TGCGCCAGCAGCTACCTAGGACAGGTTAGTACTGAAGCTTTCTTT.

V usage is TRBV2 and J usage is TRBJ2-2, with 13 bases aligning to TRBD2. The CDR3 length is 19 residues. CDR1 and CDR2 from the germline V gene are SNHLY and FYNNEI. V lost 4 bases and J lost 5; bases outside the gene matches: 13. CDR3 in DNA: TGTGCCAGCAGTGGGAGGAGGGGACTAGCGGGAAGGAGGACCGGGGAGCTGTTTTTT. Protein product: CASSGRRGLAGRRTGELFF.

V and J are TRBV7-9 and TRBJ2-1, with 8 bases lining up with TRBD2. V dropped 1 base and J dropped 6; count of bases not matched to a gene: 2. Per germline, CDR1 SEHNR and CDR2 FQNEAQ (reference sequence). The CDR3 is 14 amino acids. The CDR3 reads CASSLVTSGNEQFF. CDR3 DNA: TGTGCCAGCAGCTTAGTTACTAGCGGCAATGAGCAGTTCTTC.

The rearrangement joins TRBV10-3 to TRBJ1-4; 7 bases match TRBD1. The germline gives CDR1 ENHRY, CDR2 SYGVKD. The J segment lost 7 bases and the V segment lost 4 bases, leaving 6 bases of the junction unmatched. This CDR3 region has 14 residues. CDR3 sequence: CAISAQDRSEKLFF. The CDR3 coding sequence is TGTGCCATCAGTGCCCAGGACAGGAGTGAAAAACTGTTTTTT.

V usage is TRBV28 and J usage is TRBJ2-1, with no clear D. The CDR3 sequence is 11 residues long. Trimming shortened V by 4 bases and J by 5 bases, and 3 bases separated the two germline ends. Germline V CDR1 and CDR2: MDHEN, SYDVKM. Written as DNA, the CDR3 is TGTGCCAGCAGTTCCAACAATGAGCAGTTCTTC. This sequence encodes CASSSNNEQFF.

Only a few counts were recorded for this clone. The chain employs TRBV5-1 and TRBJ1-6; 9 nucleotides align to TRBD1. The germline V gene encodes CDR1 SGHRS and CDR2 YFSETQ. V lost 0 bases, J lost 6 bases, and 4 bases stayed unmatched. The CDR3 loop spans 16 amino acids. The CDR3 coding sequence is TGCGCCAGCAGCTTGGCGGGACAGGGTGGTAATTCACCCCTCCACTTT. Residues: CASSLAGQGGNSPLHF.

The V and J genes are TRBV28 and TRBJ2-3; 16 bases are shared with TRBD2. The ends lost 6 bases at V and 2 bases at J; junction bases unmatched: 8. The CDR3 is 18 residues long. Per the germline V gene, CDR1 is MDHEN and CDR2 is SYDVKM. CDR3 coding DNA: TGTGCCAGCAGAGGGACTAGCGGGAGGGCCGAGCACACAGATACGCAGTATTTT. Amino acids: CASRGTSGRAEHTDTQYF. Full variable domain (outside the CDR3, taken from reference TRBV28 and TRBJ2-3): DVKVTQSSRYLVKRTGEKVFLECVQDMDHENMFWYRQDPGLGLRLIYFSYDVKMKEKGDIPEGYSVSREKKERFSLILESASTNQTSMYLCASRGTSGRAEHTDTQYFGPGTRLTVL.

The chain couples TRBV3-1 (or the pseudogene TRBV3-2) to TRBJ2-7, with TRBD2 matching 8 bases. Germline CDR1 and CDR2: LGHDT and YNNKEL (reference sequence). This CDR3 comprises 14 residues. V was clipped by 1 base and J by 4 bases; unmatched bases: 3. This CDR3 reads CASSQVAGLYEQYF. Here the CDR3 DNA reads TGTGCCAGCAGCCAAGTAGCGGGGCTATACGAGCAGTACTTC.

The V gene is TRBV5-1, the J gene TRBJ1-1; TRBD1 might be the D (5 bases). Germline V CDR1 and CDR2: SGHRS, YFSETQ. With 4 bases removed from V and 1 base from J, the gap between germline ends came to 11 bases. The CDR3 length is 14 residues. Written as DNA, the CDR3 is TGCGCCAGCAGCCCCCCCACAGGGAACACTGAAGCTTTCTTT. It translates to CASSPPTGNTEAFF. Supplemented by reference TRBV5-1 and TRBJ1-1, the full variable domain reads KAGVTQTPRYLIKTRGQQVTLSCSPISGHRSVSWYQQTPGQGLQFLFEYFSETQRNKGNFPGRFSGRQFSNSRSEMNVSTLELGDSALYLCASSPPTGNTEAFFGQGTRLTVV.

This sequence joins TRBV14 and TRBJ2-2, with 9 bases aligning to TRBD1. CDR1 is SGHDN, CDR2 FVKESK, per germline. V lost 2 bases and J lost 5; bases outside the gene matches: 9. This CDR3 has 17 amino acids. This CDR3 reads CASSQIPGQGPTGELFF. The CDR3 nucleotides are TGTGCCAGCAGCCAAATACCGGGACAGGGTCCAACCGGGGAGCTGTTTTTT.

On this clone itself: Within the sample, other DNA sequences also encode this same CDR3. V gene TRBV5-4 combines with J gene TRBJ1-6, with 8 bases fitting TRBD1. V trimming: 0 bases; J trimming: 10 bases; junction bases outside the gene matches: 6. This CDR3 has 15 residues. Per germline, CDR1 SGHNT and CDR2 YYREEE (reference sequence). CDR3 nucleotides: TGTGCCAGCAGCTTGGGGCAGGGGGCGAGGTCACCCCTCCACTTT. The encoded protein is CASSLGQGARSPLHF.

The rearrangement uses TRBV7-3 and TRBJ2-2; D gene ambiguous. The V end was cut by 5 bases, the J end by 0 bases, with 13 bases between. This CDR3 has 16 amino acids. Germline V gene lookup returns CDR1 SGHTA and CDR2 FQGTGA. The CDR3 DNA sequence: TGTGCCAGCAGCCCAGTCCGGGTCGCGAACACCGGGGAGCTGTTTTTT. Its translation: CASSPVRVANTGELFF. Filled out from reference TRBV7-3 and TRBJ2-2, the complete variable domain reads GAGVSQTPSNKVTEKGKYVELRCDPISGHTALYWYRQSLGQGPEFLIYFQGTGAADDSGLPNDRFFAVRPEGSVSTLKIQRTERGDSAVYLCASSPVRVANTGELFFGEGSRLTVL.

V is TRBV7-2 and J is TRBJ1-3; 8 positions agree with TRBD1. With 5 bases clipped from V and 4 bases from J, the junction kept 4 bases outside the gene matches. The germline V gene has CDR1 SGHTA and CDR2 FQGNSA. This CDR3 has 14 amino acids. Here the CDR3 reads CASSPGTGGNTIYF. CDR3 in DNA: TGTGCCAGCAGCCCAGGGACAGGCGGAAACACCATATATTTT.

The V and J genes are TRBV2 and TRBJ2-3, with D tentatively TRBD2 (5 bases). Per germline, CDR1 SNHLY and CDR2 FYNNEI. V lost 2 bases, J lost 7 bases, and 19 bases lay in between. The CDR3 is 16 amino acids. The CDR3 sequence: CASSEFDGENVNTQYF. The CDR3 DNA sequence: TGTGCCAGCAGTGAATTCGACGGGGAAAACGTTAATACGCAGTATTTT.